One and the same sample provided the 27 T cell receptor beta chains below, sequenced in a study of cytomegalovirus exposure and HLA in healthy donors. Primers: 60 Vbeta forward and 13 Jbeta reverse. Sequencing used immunoSEQ multiplex PCR; TCRdb keeps in-frame clones, though not all of them. The sample has about 120,000 clones; about 75% are singletons. Input material: PBMCs. The receptors derive from a man in his sixties in good health and CMV-seropositive.

The genes are TRBV14 and TRBJ2-6; 9 nucleotides align to TRBD2. Germline loops: CDR1 SGHDN, CDR2 FVKESK. The CDR3 length is 18 residues. V gave up 8 bases and J gave up 0 bases; unmatched junction bases: 11. The CDR3 sequence is CASQGGAGGSSGANVLTF. The CDR3, as DNA: TGTGCCAGCCAGGGGGGGGCGGGAGGGAGCTCTGGGGCCAACGTCCTGACTTTC.

The rearrangement uses TRBV7-8 and TRBJ1-5; no definite D call. The germline gives CDR1 SGHVS, CDR2 FQNEAQ. The CDR3 loop spans 15 amino acids. The germline V and J ends were trimmed by 4 bases and 2 bases, with 12 bases remaining between them. In DNA form, the CDR3 reads TGTGCCAGCAGCTCACGAGGGATTGGCAATCAGCCCCAGCATTTT. It codes for CASSSRGIGNQPQHF.

This clone has only a few counts. The V gene is TRBV5-4, the J gene TRBJ1-2; the D is unclear. The germline V and J ends were trimmed by 0 bases and 1 base, with 7 bases remaining between them. Germline-derived CDR1 and CDR2 are SGHNT and YYREEE (reference sequence). The CDR3 covers 14 residues. This chain's CDR3 is CASSLGSRNYGYTF. CDR3 in DNA: TGTGCCAGCAGCTTGGGCAGTCGTAACTATGGCTACACCTTC.

The chain is built from TRBV7-3 and TRBJ1-1; D is uncertain. CDR3 size: 13 residues. With 1 base removed from V and 6 bases from J, the gap between germline ends came to 9 bases. Germline V CDR1 and CDR2: SGHTA, FQGTGA. This chain's CDR3 is CASSLRANSEAFF. The CDR3 coding sequence is TGTGCCAGCAGCTTAAGAGCCAATTCTGAAGCTTTCTTT.

This clone was observed a few times. The CDR3 nucleotides are TGCAGCGTTGTAAGGGACTTCTATGGCTACACCTTC. Amino acids: CSVVRDFYGYTF. V gene TRBV29-1 combines with J gene TRBJ1-2; tentative D call: TRBD1 (5 bases). V was cut by 4 bases and J by 4 bases, with 10 bases left in between. The germline CDR1 and CDR2 sequences are SQVTM and ANQGSEA. The CDR3 is made up of 12 amino acids.

This chain uses TRBV19 with TRBJ2-2, with D perhaps TRBD2 (5 bases). This CDR3 is 12 amino acids long. Germline CDR1 reads LNHDA; CDR2 reads SQIVND (reference sequence). V dropped 7 bases and J dropped 6 bases, with 9 bases sitting between them. CDR3 sequence: CASNWGAGELFF. CDR3 DNA: TGTGCCAGTAATTGGGGAGCCGGGGAGCTGTTTTTT. Full variable domain (rest looked up from reference TRBV19 and TRBJ2-2): DGGITQSPKYLFRKEGQNVTLSCEQNLNHDAMYWYRQDPGQGLRLIYYSQIVNDFQKGDIAEGYSVSREKKESFPLTVTSAQKNPTAFYLCASNWGAGELFFGEGSRLTVL.

The gene calls are TRBV5-6 and TRBJ2-7, with a possible D match to TRBD1 (6 bases). Germline V lookup: CDR1 SGHDT, CDR2 YYEEEE. Between the trimmed V and J ends, which lost 1 base and 0 bases, there was a span of 14 bases. The CDR3 spans 16 residues. CDR3: CASSLTSGDHSYEQYF. CDR3 DNA: TGTGCCAGCAGCTTGACTTCAGGGGATCACTCCTACGAGCAGTACTTC.

The chain links TRBV27 to TRBJ1-1, with 7 bases lining up with TRBD1. The CDR3 contains 15 residues. J gave up 0 bases and V 5 bases, and 6 bases lay outside the gene matches. Germline CDR1 MNHEY, CDR2 SMNVEV (reference sequence). CDR3 bases: TGTGCCAGCAGTGCCTCCGGGACAGTGAACACTGAAGCTTTCTTT. It specifies CASSASGTVNTEAFF.

The V and J genes are TRBV5-1 and TRBJ1-6, with D perhaps matching TRBD1 (5 bases). Deletions cut 3 bases from V and 8 bases from J, with 9 bases between. Germline lookup yields CDR1 SGHRS and CDR2 YFSETQ. This CDR3 has 13 amino acids. DNA for the CDR3: TGCGCCAGCAGCTCAGGGAGGGATTCACCCCTCCACTTT. Protein sequence: CASSSGRDSPLHF.

There are a few counts of this clone. This chain joins TRBV5-6 and TRBJ1-4; 9 nucleotides match TRBD1. The CDR3 spans 15 residues. Losses at the gene ends were 1 base for V and 7 bases for J; bases not matched to a gene: 5. Germline-derived CDR1 and CDR2 are SGHDT and YYEEEE. The CDR3 is CASSLRDRVTEKLFF. CDR3 DNA: TGTGCCAGCAGCTTGAGGGACAGGGTTACTGAAAAACTGTTTTTT.

The rearrangement uses TRBV29-1 and TRBJ2-1; TRBD1 matches at 9 bases. The CDR3 runs 12 residues. V gave up 4 bases and J gave up 5 bases; unmatched junction bases: 0. Germline lookup yields CDR1 SQVTM and CDR2 ANQGSEA. The CDR3 DNA reads as TGCAGCGTTGGGACAGGGGACAATGAGCAGTTCTTC. This gives the protein CSVGTGDNEQFF.

J is TRBJ1-2 and V is TRBV5-1; the D is unclear. Deletions cut 2 bases from V and 1 base from J, with 3 bases between. The CDR3 spans 12 residues. Germline V gives CDR1 SGHRS, CDR2 YFSETQ. DNA of the CDR3: TGCGCCAGCAGCTTCGGTAACTATGGCTACACCTTC. It codes for CASSFGNYGYTF.

The chain joins TRBV19 to TRBJ1-2, with 9 nucleotides matching TRBD1. Looked up from germline, CDR1 is LNHDA and CDR2 is SQIVND (reference sequence). After removal of 8 bases from V and 5 bases from J, the junction contained 9 bases not matched to a gene. The CDR3 has 14 residues. CDR3 sequence: CASAPGQGPYGYTF. The CDR3 DNA reads TGTGCCAGTGCGCCGGGACAGGGTCCTTATGGCTACACCTTC.

This clone has only one observation. The CDR3 nucleotides read TGTGCCAGCTCACCTGACAGGTCTTGGGAGCAGTTCTTC. Its translation: CASSPDRSWEQFF. The gene calls are TRBV18 and TRBJ2-1; D may be TRBD1 (6 bases). The V and J ends lost 3 bases and 10 bases respectively, with 13 bases between them. CDR1 KGHSH and CDR2 LQKENI come from the germline V gene. CDR3 length equals 13 residues.

The chain employs TRBV6-1 and TRBJ2-3; no firm D call. The length of the CDR3 is 16 residues. V shed 2 bases and J shed 0 bases, with 12 bases lying between them. Germline V lookup: CDR1 MNHNS, CDR2 SASEGT. CDR3 residues: CASSELSALSTDTQYF. CDR3 bases: TGTGCCAGCAGTGAACTTTCCGCACTGAGCACAGATACGCAGTATTTT.

J is TRBJ2-3 and V is TRBV9; 12 bases map to TRBD2. CDR1 and CDR2 (germline): SGDLS, YYNGEE. The CDR3 is 16 residues long. V lost 1 base to trimming and J lost 6 bases; unmatched junction nucleotides: 6. The CDR3 reads CASSVRSSGGADTQYF. For the CDR3, the DNA is TGTGCCAGCAGCGTACGGTCTAGCGGGGGGGCTGATACGCAGTATTTT.

This clone has a single count. The chain links TRBV7-9 to TRBJ1-4, with 8 bases that match TRBD1. The V gene's germline CDR1 is SEHNR and CDR2 FQNEAQ (reference sequence). With 4 bases clipped from V and 0 bases from J, the junction kept 1 base outside the gene matches. This CDR3 contains 15 residues. DNA of the CDR3: TGTGCCAGCAGCTCCAGGGGGCCAACTAATGAAAAACTGTTTTTT. Residues: CASSSRGPTNEKLFF.

The rearrangement uses TRBV5-1 and TRBJ2-5; TRBD1 matches at 9 bases. After removal of 0 bases from V and 7 bases from J, the junction contained 4 bases not matched to a gene. Germline values: CDR1 SGHRS, CDR2 YFSETQ. The CDR3 sequence is 14 residues long. The CDR3 DNA follows: TGCGCCAGCAGCTTGGGGGACAGGGAGGGGACCCAGTACTTC. Translated: CASSLGDREGTQYF.

This clone was recorded once. The V call is TRBV12-5, the J call TRBJ1-1; tentative D call: TRBD1 (6 bases). The V gene lost 5 bases and the J gene lost 5 bases, with 12 bases spanning the gap. The CDR3 runs 13 residues. The germline gives CDR1 LGHNT, CDR2 FRNRAP. The CDR3 DNA reads as TGTGCTAGTGGTGCAGGGGTCGGGACTGAAGCTTTCTTT. Protein sequence: CASGAGVGTEAFF.

The J gene is TRBJ2-5, the V gene TRBV14; 7 bases align to TRBD2. The V gene end was trimmed by 5 bases and the J gene end by 4 bases; junction bases not matched to a gene: 13. The CDR3 contains 16 residues. CDR1 and CDR2 (germline): SGHDN, FVKESK. In DNA, the CDR3 is TGTGCCAGCAGCTTGGCCGGCTGGGGGGGGAGAGAGACCCAGTACTTC. Amino acids: CASSLAGWGGRETQYF.

This sequence joins TRBV30 and TRBJ1-2; no firm D call. Germline V gene sequence: CDR1 GTSNPN, CDR2 SVGIG (reference sequence). Trimming took 3 bases from V and 2 from J, leaving 19 bases between them. This CDR3 has 16 residues. Written as DNA, the CDR3 is TGTGCCTGGAGCGGTTCCTTTTCGAGGAAAAACTATGGCTACACCTTC. Residues: CAWSGSFSRKNYGYTF.

A few counts support this clone. The V gene is TRBV28, the J gene TRBJ1-1; D perhaps matches TRBD1 (6 bases). CDR1 and CDR2 (germline): MDHEN, SYDVKM. This CDR3 is 14 amino acids long. Trimming pared 7 bases from V and 0 bases from J, leaving 12 bases between. CDR3 nucleotide sequence: TGTGCCAGCAACTACGGGGGGCTGAACACTGAAGCTTTCTTT. It encodes CASNYGGLNTEAFF.

The chain recombines TRBV11-3 with TRBJ2-2; the match to TRBD1 covers 10 bases. The V gene end was trimmed by 5 bases and the J gene end by 7 bases; junction bases not matched to a gene: 7. Germline V gene data show CDR1 as SGHNT and CDR2 as YENEEA. The CDR3 sequence is 15 residues long. The CDR3 region has the DNA TGTGCCAGCAGCAAACATGGACAGGGGGGCGGGGAGCTGTTTTTT. Translating gives CASSKHGQGGGELFF.

The chain has TRBV6-1 and TRBJ1-1; D is possibly TRBD1 (5 bases). CDR1 and CDR2 from the germline V gene are MNHNS and SASEGT. This CDR3 spans 16 amino acids. Between the trimmed V and J ends, which lost 0 bases and 5 bases, there was a span of 16 bases. The CDR3 region is CASSEASGAGGTEAFF. CDR3 DNA: TGTGCCAGCAGTGAAGCAAGCGGGGCCGGGGGAACTGAAGCTTTCTTT.

The chain has TRBV9 and TRBJ1-2; D is perhaps TRBD1 (5 bases). With 1 base removed from V and 2 bases from J, the gap between germline ends came to 18 bases. The CDR3 sequence is 17 residues long. CDR1 and CDR2 from the germline V gene are SGDLS and YYNGEE. CDR3 region: CASSVSIKDTGNYGYTF. The CDR3 DNA reads TGTGCCAGCAGCGTATCAATTAAGGACACTGGGAACTATGGCTACACCTTC.

This clone occurred once. The chain joins TRBV27 to TRBJ2-1; perhaps TRBD1 as D (5 bases). Germline loops: CDR1 MNHEY, CDR2 SMNVEV (reference sequence). This CDR3 is 14 amino acids long. The V end was cut by 1 base, the J end by 6 bases, with 10 bases between. The CDR3 DNA reads TGTGCCAGCAGTTTATTAGGGGCAAGCAATGAGCAGTTCTTC. As protein: CASSLLGASNEQFF.

The chain couples TRBV29-1 to TRBJ2-7, with a possible D match to TRBD2 (6 bases). With 6 bases removed from V and 2 bases from J, the gap between germline ends came to 14 bases. The CDR3 contains 13 residues. Looked up from germline, CDR1 is SQVTM and CDR2 is ANQGSEA. The DNA for the CDR3 is TGCAGCGTGGGAGGCGGTCCTCCCTACGAGCAGTACTTC. Amino acids: CSVGGGPPYEQYF.